Many counts were recorded for the clone carrying this TCR beta chain. Its antigen is undetermined. The data belong to a study of response to subunit inactivated influenza vaccine. Study-wide points: Each seasonal flu vaccination may recruit only limited new T cells, authors suggested.

MiXCR was run by TCRdb on the RT-PCR reads, yielding one entry per CDR3 protein. The data show about 190,000 distinct CDR3 sequences, with about 15% seen just once and roughly 24% held by the top ten. The V end lost 5 bases, the J end lost 2 bases, and 15 bases lay between the germline ends. This CDR3 region has 15 residues. CDR1 MDHEN and CDR2 SYDVKM come from the germline V gene. This TCR was sampled from a man aged 50-59 years who received an inactivated influenza vaccine. Here the sequenced sample was CD8+ T cells sorted from PBMCs, taken less than 6 days after vaccination. This chain links TRBV28 with TRBJ2-5; possible D gene TRBD1, 5 bases. The CDR3 DNA reads as TGTGCCAGCAGTCCAACCAGGGTTTTGCAAGAGACCCAGTACTTC. As protein: CASSPTRVLQETQYF.